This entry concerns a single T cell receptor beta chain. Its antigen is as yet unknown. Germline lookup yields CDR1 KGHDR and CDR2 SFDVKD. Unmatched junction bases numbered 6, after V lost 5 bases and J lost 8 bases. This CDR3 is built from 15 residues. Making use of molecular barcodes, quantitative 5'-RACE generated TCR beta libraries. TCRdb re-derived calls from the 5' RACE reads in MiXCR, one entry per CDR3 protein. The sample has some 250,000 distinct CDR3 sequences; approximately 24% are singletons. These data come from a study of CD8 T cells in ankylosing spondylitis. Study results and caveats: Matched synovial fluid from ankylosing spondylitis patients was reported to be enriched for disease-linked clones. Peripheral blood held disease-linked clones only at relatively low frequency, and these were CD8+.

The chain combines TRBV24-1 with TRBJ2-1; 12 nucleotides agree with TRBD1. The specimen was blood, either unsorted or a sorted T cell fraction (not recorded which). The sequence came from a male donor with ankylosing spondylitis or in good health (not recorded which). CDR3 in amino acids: CATSGWDRGRYEQFF. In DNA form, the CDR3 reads TGTGCCACCAGTGGCTGGGACAGGGGGCGGTATGAGCAGTTCTTC.